Each of the 24 T cell receptor beta chains below was sequenced from the same sample in a study of blood T cell repertoires in COVID-19. Using immunoSEQ multiplex PCR, the repertoire was profiled, and TCRdb retains in-frame clones only, with some absent. This sample carries 400,000 to 450,000 clones, approximately 89% of them seen once, and the ten largest clones take less than 2%. Sequenced input: peripheral blood. The receptor source for this set is a woman between 35 and 50 years old with COVID-19, enrolled during active disease.

This clone was recorded a few times. The chain joins TRBV27 to TRBJ1-2; the match to TRBD1 covers 8 bases. Germline assignment: CDR1 MNHEY and CDR2 SMNVEV (reference sequence). With 5 bases clipped from V and 8 bases from J, the junction kept 7 bases outside the gene matches. The CDR3 runs to 13 residues. The CDR3 DNA reads as TGTGCCAGCAGTGAGGACAGGGTAAAGGGCTACACCTTC. Translated, it gives CASSEDRVKGYTF.

The rearrangement links TRBV11-2 to TRBJ1-4, with 8 nucleotides matching TRBD1. Germline assignment: CDR1 SGHAT and CDR2 FQNNGV. The V gene end was trimmed by 6 bases and the J gene end by 6 bases; junction bases not matched to a gene: 6. The CDR3 is made up of 14 amino acids. This chain's CDR3 is CASSKDRGDEKLFF. Written as DNA, the CDR3 is TGTGCCAGCAGTAAAGACAGGGGCGATGAAAAACTGTTTTTT.

This clone was recorded once. The V gene is TRBV5-4, the J gene TRBJ1-3; unclear D gene. The CDR3 is 15 amino acids. The ends were cut back, 0 bases at V and 0 bases at J, with 7 bases in the middle. CDR1 and CDR2 (germline): SGHNT, YYREEE (reference sequence). The CDR3, as DNA: TGTGCCAGCAGCTTGGCCCCGTACTCTGGAAACACCATATATTTT. It codes for CASSLAPYSGNTIYF.

The chain couples TRBV9 to TRBJ1-3; a weak D match, TRBD1 (5 bases). Germline V gene lookup returns CDR1 SGDLS and CDR2 YYNGEE. The CDR3 spans 16 residues. The germline V and J ends were trimmed by 0 bases and 0 bases, with 10 bases remaining between them. This chain's CDR3 is CASSVVDSFSGNTIYF. CDR3 nucleotide sequence: TGTGCCAGCAGCGTAGTCGACAGTTTCTCTGGAAACACCATATATTTT.

The V and J genes are TRBV5-4 and TRBJ2-1; the match to TRBD2 covers 12 bases. Germline CDR1 SGHNT, CDR2 YYREEE (reference sequence). There are 17 residues in the CDR3. V lost 4 bases, J lost 5 bases, and 10 bases stayed unmatched. In DNA, the CDR3 is TGTGCCAGCAGCCCTAGGTCTACTAGCGGGGGGAACAATGAGCAGTTCTTC. Translation gives CASSPRSTSGGNNEQFF.

This clone has a single count. The chain recombines TRBV5-1 with TRBJ1-4; D may be TRBD1 (5 bases). Trimming took 4 bases from V and 5 from J, leaving 12 bases between them. Germline V CDR1 and CDR2: SGHRS, YFSETQ. This CDR3 region has 14 residues. CDR3 loop: CASSPSGGNEKLFF. The CDR3 coding sequence is TGCGCCAGCAGCCCGAGTGGGGGGAATGAAAAACTGTTTTTT.

The V call is TRBV28, the J call TRBJ2-3; 7 bases are a match to TRBD2. This CDR3 is built from 17 residues. Germline CDR1 is MDHEN and CDR2 is SYDVKM. Losses at the gene ends were 4 bases for V and 4 bases for J; bases not matched to a gene: 14. The CDR3 nucleotides read TGTGCCAGCAGTTACAACCTAGCGGCCCCAACTGCAGATACGCAGTATTTT. Translating it yields CASSYNLAAPTADTQYF.

This clone was observed once. The gene calls are TRBV29-1 and TRBJ2-5, with a weak D call TRBD1 (6 bases). The germline V gene encodes CDR1 SQVTM and CDR2 ANQGSEA. V dropped 3 bases and J dropped 3 bases, with 14 bases sitting between them. CDR3 size: 14 residues. The CDR3, as DNA: TGCAGCGTTGACAGGGGAAATATGAAAGAGACCCAGTACTTC. This encodes CSVDRGNMKETQYF.

The chain has TRBV28 and TRBJ2-7; D is unclear. Germline V lookup: CDR1 MDHEN, CDR2 SYDVKM. The CDR3 is 14 residues long. Trimming removed 3 bases from V and 1 base from J, with 10 bases in between. The CDR3 sequence: CASSLIGTSYEQYF. For the CDR3, the DNA is TGTGCCAGCAGTTTGATCGGTACTTCCTACGAGCAGTACTTC. The entire variable domain, with the rest obtained from reference TRBV28 and TRBJ2-7, is as follows: DVKVTQSSRYLVKRTGEKVFLECVQDMDHENMFWYRQDPGLGLRLIYFSYDVKMKEKGDIPEGYSVSREKKERFSLILESASTNQTSMYLCASSLIGTSYEQYFGPGTRLTVT.

This clone was detected once. The chain joins TRBV5-1 to TRBJ2-3; D might be TRBD1 (6 bases). The V gene lost 0 bases and the J gene lost 6 bases, with 14 bases spanning the gap. CDR1 is SGHRS, CDR2 YFSETQ, per germline. The CDR3 consists of 15 residues. CDR3 sequence reads: CASSLEPGALDTQYF. The CDR3 coding sequence is TGCGCCAGCAGCTTGGAACCAGGGGCTCTCGATACGCAGTATTTT.

V gene TRBV30 combines with J gene TRBJ1-4, with D possibly TRBD1 on 6 matching bases. This CDR3 region has 14 residues. Trimming took 4 bases from V and 8 from J, leaving 17 bases between them. Germline V gene sequence: CDR1 GTSNPN, CDR2 SVGIG (reference sequence). Written as DNA, the CDR3 is TGTGCCTGGAATCAGGGGACGTTACTCGAAAAACTGTTTTTT. This encodes CAWNQGTLLEKLFF. Using reference TRBV30 and TRBJ1-4 for the parts outside the CDR3, the full variable domain is SQTIHQWPATLVQPVGSPLSLECTVEGTSNPNLYWYRQAAGRGLQLLFYSVGIGQISSEVPQNLSASRPQDRQFILSSKKLLLSDSGFYLCAWNQGTLLEKLFFGSGTQLSVL.

This sequence joins TRBV9 and TRBJ1-1; 7 positions match TRBD1. There are 16 residues in the CDR3. V dropped 7 bases and J dropped 6; count of bases not matched to a gene: 18. Germline CDR1 is SGDLS and CDR2 is YYNGEE. DNA for the CDR3: TGTGCCAGCGCACCCTTACAGGGGACGTGGGGCCCTGAAGCTTTCTTT. This encodes CASAPLQGTWGPEAFF.

The V gene is TRBV6-6, the J gene TRBJ1-2; 11 positions agree with TRBD1. There are 15 residues in the CDR3. V shed 6 bases and J 4 bases; nucleotides not matched to a gene: 7. Germline V gene sequence: CDR1 MNHNY, CDR2 SVGAGI (reference sequence). CDR3 protein: CASRWGQGVSYGYTF. Here the CDR3 DNA reads TGTGCCAGCAGATGGGGACAGGGGGTCTCCTATGGCTACACCTTC.

The V and J genes are TRBV11-2 and TRBJ1-1; maybe TRBD1 (5 bases). Per germline, CDR1 SGHAT and CDR2 FQNNGV. V gave up 1 base and J gave up 4 bases, with 10 bases separating them. The CDR3 length is 14 residues. The CDR3: CASSLAGLITEAFF. Written as DNA, the CDR3 is TGTGCCAGCAGCTTAGCGGGACTGATCACTGAAGCTTTCTTT.

This clone was counted ten times or more. J is TRBJ2-2 and V is TRBV5-4; D is unclear. There are 15 residues in the CDR3. V lost 1 base and J lost 6, with 13 bases in between. Germline lookup yields CDR1 SGHNT and CDR2 YYREEE (reference sequence). CDR3: CASSLPARVSGELFF. In DNA form, the CDR3 reads TGTGCCAGCAGCTTGCCGGCCCGGGTTTCCGGGGAGCTGTTTTTT.

This rearrangement joins TRBV5-1 to TRBJ2-4, with 7 bases fitting TRBD2. V was clipped by 4 bases and J by 2 bases; unmatched bases: 15. Germline V lookup: CDR1 SGHRS, CDR2 YFSETQ. The CDR3 consists of 18 residues. CDR3 sequence: CASSTGLVVGETKNIQYF. DNA for the CDR3: TGCGCCAGCAGCACCGGACTAGTTGTCGGGGAGACCAAAAACATTCAGTACTTC.

DNA for the CDR3: TGTGCCAGCGGCGGACTAGCGTCTTCTGAGCAGTTCTTC. This encodes CASGGLASSEQFF. This chain connects TRBV7-9 to TRBJ2-1, with 9 bases identical to TRBD2. This CDR3 is built from 13 residues. Germline assignment: CDR1 SEHNR and CDR2 FQNEAQ (reference sequence). V shed 8 bases, J shed 9 bases, and the junction held 8 bases outside the gene matches.

The chain couples TRBV3-1 (or the pseudogene TRBV3-2) to TRBJ1-4; D call uncertain. The germline V gene encodes CDR1 LGHDT and CDR2 YNNKEL (reference sequence). The V end lost 1 base, the J end lost 7 bases, and 4 bases lay between the germline ends. CDR3 size: 12 residues. CDR3: CASSQGIEKLFF. The CDR3 bases are TGTGCCAGCAGCCAAGGTATTGAAAAACTGTTTTTT.

This chain uses TRBV6-5 with TRBJ1-5; the D gene is possibly TRBD1 (5 bases). The ends were cut back, 2 bases at V and 7 bases at J, with 9 bases in the middle. The CDR3 spans 13 residues. CDR1 MNHEY and CDR2 SVGAGI come from the germline V gene. The CDR3 nucleotides are TGTGCCAGCAGTTACGAGCAGGGCCAGCCCCAGCATTTT. Its protein is CASSYEQGQPQHF.

The CDR3 protein is CASSEYKFQQGLNTEAFF. The DNA of the CDR3 is TGTGCCAGCAGTGAATATAAGTTTCAACAGGGGTTGAACACTGAAGCTTTCTTT. The V gene is TRBV25-1, the J gene TRBJ1-1, with 7 positions matching TRBD1. Germline CDR1 is MGHDK and CDR2 is SYGVNS. The CDR3 spans 18 residues. V shed 0 bases and J 0 bases; nucleotides not matched to a gene: 10.

This clone has only a few counts. The chain joins TRBV7-2 to TRBJ1-2, with TRBD1 identical over 7 bases. Germline V lookup: CDR1 SGHTA, CDR2 FQGNSA. The V and J ends lost 5 bases and 3 bases, in that order; junction bases with no gene match: 9. The CDR3 is 15 residues long. CDR3 in DNA: TGTGCCAGCAGCGGACGGCGACAGGGAGACTATGGCTACACCTTC. It yields the protein CASSGRRQGDYGYTF.

On this clone: One junction end does not reproduce the germline sequence, and a read error may be involved. The V call is TRBV28, the J call TRBJ1-3, with D unclear. The CDR3 spans 12 residues. Germline V gives CDR1 MDHEN, CDR2 SYDVKM. CDR3 nucleotide sequence: TGTGCCAGCAGGAGCGCCGTTAGGCCCCTGAATTTT. Translating it yields CASRSAVRPLNF.

The gene calls are TRBV19 and TRBJ2-1, with 12 bases matching TRBD2. Germline CDR1 and CDR2: LNHDA and SQIVND (reference sequence). V was pared by 5 bases and J by 3 bases, with 5 bases of the junction left unmatched. CDR3 length: 16 residues. In DNA form, the CDR3 reads TGTGCCAGTAGTCTAGGACTAGCGGGGAACTACAATGAGCAGTTCTTC. It is translated as CASSLGLAGNYNEQFF.

CDR3 region: CASSDPGLAGGTGELFF. The CDR3 region has the DNA TGTGCCAGCAGCGACCCCGGACTAGCGGGAGGCACCGGGGAGCTGTTTTTT. V gene TRBV9 combines with J gene TRBJ2-2; 14 bases line up with TRBD2. The trim removed 3 bases at V and 4 bases at J, leaving 5 bases unmatched. CDR1 and CDR2 (germline): SGDLS, YYNGEE. This CDR3 spans 17 amino acids. The full variable domain, rest sourced from reference TRBV9 and TRBJ2-2, is DSGVTQTPKHLITATGQRVTLRCSPRSGDLSVYWYQQSLDQGLQFLIQYYNGEERAKGNILERFSAQQFPDLHSELNLSSLELGDSALYFCASSDPGLAGGTGELFFGEGSRLTVL.